This is a list of T cell receptor beta chains from one sample in a study of blood T cell repertoires in COVID-19. Sequenced by immunoSEQ multiplex PCR; TCRdb stores in-frame clones only, minus some. The table has about 260,000 clones, roughly 90% seen once. Material: peripheral blood. The receptors come from a woman in her twenties or thirties with COVID-19, enrolled during active disease. CDR3s include the opening cysteine and the closing phenylalanine or tryptophan. The order of the fields is clone size, D gene, V gene, J gene, CDR3 protein, CDR3 DNA. D genes are given only for firm matches. Some rows mark clone size as missing; the rest say once, few, many or name a class of expanded clone.

NA,TRBD2,TRBV24-1,TRBJ2-1,CATSDLGLAGKGEQFF,TGTGCCACCAGTGATTTGGGGCTAGCGGGTAAGGGTGAGCAGTTCTTC
once,NA,TRBV7-2,TRBJ2-7,CASSPSRVGIYEQYF,TGTGCCAGCAGCCCCAGCAGGGTTGGAATCTACGAGCAGTACTTC
few,NA,TRBV24-1,TRBJ2-3,CATSDLSWAGEDTQYF,TGTGCCACCAGTGATTTGAGCTGGGCCGGGGAAGATACGCAGTATTTT
NA,TRBD2,TRBV13,TRBJ2-5,CASSFGTRQETQYF,TGTGCCAGCAGCTTCGGGACTAGACAAGAGACCCAGTACTTC
NA,TRBD2,TRBV6-2/TRBV6-3,TRBJ2-7,CASSSTSGGSYEQYF,TGTGCCAGCAGTTCGACTAGCGGGGGCTCCTACGAGCAGTACTTC
NA,NA,TRBV6-5,TRBJ2-1,CASSSTQADNEQFF,TGTGCCAGCAGTTCCACACAGGCGGACAATGAGCAGTTCTTC
NA,TRBD1,TRBV27,TRBJ2-7,CASSVQGASYEQYF,TGTGCCAGCTCCGTGCAGGGGGCTTCCTACGAGCAGTACTTC
NA,NA,TRBV29-1,TRBJ1-2,CSVSGQNNYGYTF,TGCAGCGTGAGTGGACAGAATAACTATGGCTACACCTTC
NA,TRBD1,TRBV28,TRBJ2-7,CASSPDRLRGEQYF,TGTGCCAGCAGCCCGGACAGGCTCAGAGGGGAGCAGTACTTC
NA,NA,TRBV7-7,TRBJ2-1,CASSLGLTSSLLGNEQFF,TGTGCTAGCAGCTTGGGGCTGACTAGTTCTCTTTTGGGAAATGAGCAGTTCTTC
NA,NA,TRBV7-8,TRBJ1-6,CASSLGQDNSPLHF,TGTGCCAGCAGCTTAGGACAGGATAATTCACCCCTCCACTTT
NA,NA,TRBV30,TRBJ1-2,CAWSVGQGVSGYTF,TGTGCCTGGAGTGTAGGCCAGGGTGTGAGTGGCTACACCTTC
NA,NA,TRBV11-2,TRBJ2-7,CASSLEAPPLEQYF,TGTGCCAGCAGCTTAGAGGCCCCGCCCCTCGAGCAGTACTTC
NA,TRBD1,TRBV28,TRBJ2-7,CASSLGTGGFHEQYF,TGTGCCAGCAGTTTAGGGACAGGGGGCTTCCACGAGCAGTACTTC
NA,NA,TRBV5-1,TRBJ2-7,CASSSQQANLYEQYF,TGCGCCAGCAGCTCCCAACAGGCGAACCTTTACGAGCAGTACTTC
NA,NA,TRBV9,TRBJ1-5,CASSVGVYSNQPQHF,TGTGCCAGCAGCGTAGGAGTCTATAGCAATCAGCCCCAGCATTTT
NA,NA,TRBV4-1,TRBJ2-1,CASSHQGSGNEQFF,TGCGCCAGCAGCCACCAAGGCAGCGGCAATGAGCAGTTCTTC
NA,NA,TRBV19,TRBJ1-5,CASSITGSNQPQHF,TGTGCCAGTAGTATCACAGGGAGCAATCAGCCCCAGCATTTT
NA,TRBD1,TRBV28,TRBJ1-5,CASSPHSGQGDQPQHF,TGTGCCAGCAGTCCCCATTCTGGACAGGGTGATCAGCCCCAGCATTTT
NA,TRBD2,TRBV5-4,TRBJ2-1,CASSLGVGGLSNEQFF,TGTGCCAGCAGCCTCGGGGTGGGAGGGCTAAGCAATGAGCAGTTCTTC
once,NA,TRBV30,TRBJ2-7,CAWSLTRYEQYF,TGTGCCTGGTCACTAACACGGTACGAGCAGTACTTC
once,TRBD1,TRBV18,TRBJ1-1,CASSPGQGNTEAFF,TGTGCCAGCTCACCCGGACAGGGAAACACTGAAGCTTTCTTT
NA,NA,TRBV10-2,TRBJ2-7,CASSDRTATGKEQYF,TGCGCCAGCAGTGATAGGACAGCTACGGGGAAAGAGCAGTACTTC
NA,TRBD2,TRBV2,TRBJ2-5,CASRPGGETQYF,TGTGCCAGCAGACCGGGGGGAGAGACCCAGTACTTC
NA,TRBD1,TRBV7-2,TRBJ1-5,CASSLGQGVNQPQHF,TGTGCCAGCAGCCTCGGACAGGGGGTAAATCAGCCCCAGCATTTT
NA,NA,TRBV27,TRBJ1-2,CASSLTGRAYTF,TGTGCCAGCAGTTTAACCGGTAGAGCCTACACCTTC
NA,TRBD1,TRBV6-5,TRBJ1-2,CASSRTGGFYGYTF,TGTGCCAGCAGTCGGACAGGGGGCTTTTATGGCTACACCTTC
NA,NA,TRBV5-1,TRBJ2-7,CASSPAGSGYEQYF,TGCGCCAGCAGCCCCGCGGGGAGCGGATACGAGCAGTACTTC
few,NA,TRBV5-4,TRBJ1-1,CASTTGGMNTEAFF,TGTGCCAGCACCACGGGGGGAATGAACACTGAAGCTTTCTTT
NA,TRBD1,TRBV9,TRBJ1-1,CASSVNPGGTEAFF,TGTGCCAGCAGCGTAAATCCAGGGGGCACTGAAGCTTTCTTT
NA,NA,TRBV29-1,TRBJ1-2,CSVGGQLYGYTF,TGCAGCGTTGGAGGACAGCTGTATGGCTACACCTTC
once,NA,TRBV15,TRBJ2-7,CATSATKGSEQYF,TGTGCCACCAGCGCAACAAAGGGGTCCGAGCAGTACTTC
NA,TRBD1,TRBV14,TRBJ1-5,CASSTGVNQPQHF,TGTGCCAGCAGCACAGGGGTCAATCAGCCCCAGCATTTT
NA,TRBD2,TRBV6-1,TRBJ2-2,CASSDLAGVNTGELFF,TGTGCCAGCAGTGACCTAGCGGGAGTAAACACCGGGGAGCTGTTTTTT
NA,NA,TRBV6-5,TRBJ2-7,CASSFDGVMRYF,TGTGCCAGCAGTTTCGACGGGGTTATGAGGTACTTC
NA,NA,TRBV10-1,TRBJ1-2,CASSPGVGGYGYTF,TGCGCCAGCAGCCCAGGGGTCGGTGGCTATGGCTACACCTTC
NA,NA,TRBV2,TRBJ2-1,CASSRVTGGYNEQFF,TGTGCCAGCAGTCGGGTCACCGGTGGGTACAATGAGCAGTTCTTC
NA,NA,TRBV15,TRBJ1-1,CATSRGGASTEAFF,TGTGCCACCAGCAGGGGCGGGGCGAGCACTGAAGCTTTCTTT
NA,NA,TRBV14,TRBJ1-1,CASSQGQMNTEAFF,TGTGCCAGCAGCCAAGGACAGATGAACACTGAAGCTTTCTTT
NA,TRBD2,TRBV12-5,TRBJ2-1,CASGGGLSSYNEQFF,TGTGCTAGTGGGGGGGGGTTAAGCTCCTACAATGAGCAGTTCTTC
NA,TRBD1,TRBV6-5,TRBJ1-2,CASRAGTGGHGYTF,TGTGCCAGCAGAGCCGGGACAGGGGGCCATGGCTACACCTTC
NA,NA,TRBV5-1,TRBJ1-5,CASSLGVGVNQPQHF,TGCGCCAGCAGCCTAGGGGTAGGAGTCAATCAGCCCCAGCATTTT
once,NA,TRBV11-2,TRBJ2-5,CASSLGASVQETQYF,TGTGCCAGCAGCTTAGGGGCTAGCGTCCAAGAGACCCAGTACTTC
NA,NA,TRBV19,TRBJ2-1,CASSNGGPGRYSYNEQFF,TGTGCCAGTAGTAATGGAGGGCCCGGACGCTACTCCTACAATGAGCAGTTCTTC
NA,TRBD1,TRBV5-6,TRBJ1-4,CASSPTGAREKLFF,TGTGCCAGCAGCCCCACAGGGGCCCGTGAAAAACTGTTTTTT
NA,NA,TRBV10-1,TRBJ2-5,CASSESINRAQETQYF,TGCGCCAGCAGTGAGTCTATCAACAGGGCCCAAGAGACCCAGTACTTC
NA,TRBD1,TRBV5-1,TRBJ2-3,CASSTGQGRDAQYF,TGCGCCAGCAGCACCGGACAGGGGAGGGATGCGCAGTATTTT
NA,NA,TRBV2,TRBJ2-3,CASYREESTDTQYF,TGTGCCAGCTATAGGGAGGAGTCCACAGATACGCAGTATTTT
many,NA,TRBV6-5,TRBJ2-7,CACRGSIPSEQYF,TGTGCCTGCCGAGGCAGTATTCCCTCGGAGCAGTACTTC
NA,TRBD2,TRBV19,TRBJ2-3,CASSIGTSGTDTQYF,TGTGCCAGTAGTATAGGGACTAGCGGCACAGATACGCAGTATTTT
NA,NA,TRBV28,TRBJ2-7,CASSLTQTYEQYF,TGTGCCAGCAGTCTCACACAGACCTACGAGCAGTACTTC
NA,TRBD2,TRBV28,TRBJ2-2,CASSLRHSGMARGELFF,TGTGCCAGCAGTTTAAGGCATAGCGGGATGGCAAGAGGGGAGCTGTTTTTT